This T cell receptor beta chain emerged from a study of blood T cell repertoires in COVID-19. Some clones are missing from TCRdb's copy, which holds only in-frame ones; the method was immunoSEQ multiplex PCR. The sample lists approximately 320,000 clones, around nine tenths occurring once. CDR3 length equals 16 residues. CDR1 is MNHEY, CDR2 SVGAGI, per germline. V shed 4 bases, J shed 4 bases, and the junction held 9 bases outside the gene matches. The chain couples TRBV6-5 to TRBJ2-1; 8 bases are shared with TRBD2. This TCR derives from a woman in her twenties or thirties with COVID-19, enrolled during active disease. Input material: peripheral blood. The DNA for the CDR3 is TGTGCCAGCAGTTTCCTCGGGGGGGCTATGTACAATGAGCAGTTCTTC. It translates to CASSFLGGAMYNEQFF.